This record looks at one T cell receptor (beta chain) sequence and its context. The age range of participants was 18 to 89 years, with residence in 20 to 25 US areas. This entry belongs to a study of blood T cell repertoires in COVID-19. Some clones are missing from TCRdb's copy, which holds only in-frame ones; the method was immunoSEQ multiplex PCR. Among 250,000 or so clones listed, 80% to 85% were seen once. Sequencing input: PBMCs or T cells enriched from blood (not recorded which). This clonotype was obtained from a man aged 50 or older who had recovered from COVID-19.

In DNA form, the CDR3 reads TGTGCCAGCTCACCGGGCCAGAGTAATAATTCACCCCTCCACTTT. It specifies CASSPGQSNNSPLHF. The V and J genes are TRBV18 and TRBJ1-6; no clear D. Per the germline V gene, CDR1 is KGHSH and CDR2 is LQKENI. Trimming stripped 3 bases from V and 5 bases from J, with 11 bases between. The CDR3 runs to 15 residues.